This note documents a single TCR beta chain sequence. Repertoires were generated with immunoSEQ multiplex PCR, while TCRdb's copy carries only in-frame clones and drops some. The sample includes fewer than 50,000 clones, 70% to 90% of them seen just once. The data were obtained in a study of OX40 agonist ivuxolimab in advanced cancers. Germline V CDR1 and CDR2: SGDLS, YYNGEE. Deletions cut 4 bases from V and 7 bases from J, with 17 bases between. CDR3 length: 14 amino acids. The V gene is TRBV9, the J gene TRBJ1-1; no definite D call. The input for sequencing was CD4+ or CD8+ T cells sorted from blood, taken in a trial of the OX40 agonist ivuxolimab. The TCR originated in an adult with an advanced solid tumor such as melanoma, head and neck, liver or kidney cancer. The CDR3 DNA reads as TGTGCCAGCAGCCCCCAAGGGTACGACGGTGAAGCTTTCTTT. Its translation: CASSPQGYDGEAFF.